These T cell receptor beta chains were read from a single sample in a study of T cell repertoires in cytomegalovirus infection. TCRdb processed the reads anew with MiXCR; each CDR3 protein has one entry. The data contain around 540,000 distinct CDR3 sequences, around 35% of them singletons. These TCRs are of unknown antigen specificity. This material consisted of cultured PBMCs, taken from culture after CMV antigen stimulation. These receptors originate from a human donor in good health (CMV status not recorded). Some clones in this sample may be carry-over from other donors' samples. Both conserved end residues are part of each CDR3. For some rows the clone size is stated as once, few or many, or as a class when expanded; others skip it.

j_gene,abundance,v_gene,CDR3aa
TRBJ1-2,NA,TRBV20-1,CSARDIQGTDNYGYTF
TRBJ2-1,NA,TRBV27,CASSTEAGVSYNEQFF
TRBJ1-5,few,TRBV28,CASSLRDSVSPQHF
TRBJ2-7,many,TRBV7-2,CASSSTSGTLYEQYF
TRBJ2-1,few,TRBV27,CASSSHAGTSALRSSYNEQFF
TRBJ2-7,NA,TRBV15,CATSRGTTGRSYEQYF
TRBJ2-2,NA,TRBV15,CATSRVPGELFF
TRBJ2-4,NA,TRBV7-2,CASSFRQTLAKNIQYF
TRBJ2-7,few,TRBV7-2,CASSLGGAGGPYEQYF
TRBJ1-1,few,TRBV6-8,CASSSFTYTEAFF
TRBJ1-1,NA,TRBV7-2,CASSLTFGGTNTEAFF
TRBJ2-1,NA,TRBV12-3/TRBV12-4,CASSPRGREYNEQFF
TRBJ2-7,NA,TRBV4-1,CASSGRPLEQYF
TRBJ1-3,NA,TRBV12-3/TRBV12-4,CASSFDGNSGNTIYF
TRBJ2-7,NA,TRBV12-3/TRBV12-4,CASSLVLGGAAGYEQYF
TRBJ2-3,once,TRBV11-2,CASSILADTQYF